A single sample is the source of the 6 T cell receptor beta chains below, sequenced in a study of CD4 and CD8 cells across lung adenocarcinoma regions. MiXCR, run by TCRdb on the PCR reads, gives a single entry per CDR3 protein. The repertoire holds some 3,700 distinct CDR3 sequences, with about 51% as singletons. The sequencing sample was made of CD4+ T cells from the margin of a lung tumor. All receptors derive from a female donor with lung adenocarcinoma. The CD4 and CD8 labels of this study may be unreliable.

This rearrangement joins TRBV7-2 to TRBJ2-3; 8 nucleotides align to TRBD2. The CDR3 consists of 14 residues. Germline V CDR1 and CDR2: SGHTA, FQGNSA. In DNA, the CDR3 is TGTGCGGGCAGCGGGGGCCGGGGCAAAGATACGCAGTATTTT. As protein: CAGSGGRGKDTQYF.

The rearrangement joins TRBV10-3 to TRBJ2-1, with 8 bases aligning to TRBD2. CDR3 length: 13 residues. The V gene end was trimmed by 10 bases and the J gene end by 5 bases; junction bases not matched to a gene: 7. CDR1 and CDR2 from the germline V gene are ENHRY and SYGVKD. The CDR3 DNA follows: TGTGCCAGTCAGCGGGAGCCCAACAATGAGCAGTTCTTC. Its translation: CASQREPNNEQFF.

V gene TRBV6-1 combines with J gene TRBJ2-1; 12 bases map to TRBD2. V was clipped by 5 bases and J by 8 bases; unmatched bases: 7. CDR3 length: 15 residues. The germline V gene encodes CDR1 MNHNS and CDR2 SASEGT. The CDR3 region has the DNA TGTGCCAGCAGTCAGACTAGCGGGAGTTCGGATGAGCAGTTCTTC. Translating it yields CASSQTSGSSDEQFF.

The chain uses TRBV7-6 and TRBJ2-1, with 7 positions matching TRBD1. The DNA end is a closer match to TRBJ2-5, so the J assignment may be wrong. CDR1 SGHVS and CDR2 FNYEAQ come from the germline V gene. The length of the CDR3 is 13 residues. CDR3 in amino acids: CASSMTGLQTQYF. CDR3 coding DNA: TGTGCCAGCAGCATGACAGGGCTTCAGACCCAGTACTTC.

In its sample, this clonotype is medium-sized. The chain uses TRBV4-1 and TRBJ2-6; D not certain. The CDR3 runs 15 residues. Germline values: CDR1 MGHRA, CDR2 YSYEKL. V lost 0 bases and J 1 base, leaving 4 bases between the germline ends. As DNA, the CDR3 is TGCGCCAGCAGCCAAGATGAGTCTGGGGCCAACGTCCTGACTTTC. Translated, it gives CASSQDESGANVLTF.

This chain joins TRBV6-5 and TRBJ2-1; 9 bases are shared with TRBD1. J was trimmed by 9 bases and V by 0 bases; bases with no gene match: 9. This CDR3 contains 16 residues. The germline V gene encodes CDR1 MNHEY and CDR2 SVGAGI. In nucleotides, the CDR3 is TGTGCCAGCAGTTACTCGAGGGGGACAGGGTGGGGTGAGCAGTTCTTC. Protein: CASSYSRGTGWGEQFF.